This T cell receptor (beta chain) is from a study of T cell repertoires in aging, cancer and after chemotherapy. Background on the study: Paired samples before and after chemotherapy came from glioblastoma patients receiving temozolomide-based therapy.

This clonotype was detected only a few times. Its antigen is as yet unknown. TRB rearrangements spanning V, D and J were amplified using mixed TRB-A/B primers. TCRdb independently ran MiXCR on the multiplex PCR reads; one entry per CDR3 protein. Among 3,000 or so distinct CDR3 sequences listed, approximately 20% were seen once. V shed 4 bases and J 5 bases; nucleotides not matched to a gene: 14. The germline V gene encodes CDR1 MGHDK and CDR2 SYGVNS. The CDR3 is made up of 17 amino acids. Study-wide findings and caveats: In each cancer cohort, median generation probability increased across chemotherapy, suggesting thymic output rebounded. Healthy donors lost TCR diversity with age mainly through richness, cancer patients through richness and evenness.

Peripheral blood genomic DNA, not sorted cells or RNA, was the template. The sequenced sample consisted of blood. V usage is TRBV25-1 and J usage is TRBJ2-5, with TRBD1 identical over 9 bases. The clonotype was recovered from a human donor with a solid tumor. The CDR3 region is CASSGPRVDRGKETQYF. In DNA form, the CDR3 reads TGTGCCAGCAGTGGCCCTCGTGTGGACAGGGGAAAGGAGACCCAGTACTTC. Full variable domain (remainder filled in from reference TRBV25-1 and TRBJ2-5): EADIYQTPRYLVIGTGKKITLECSQTMGHDKMYWYQQDPGMELHLIHYSYGVNSTEKGDLSSESTVSRIRTEHFPLTLESARPSHTSQYLCASSGPRVDRGKETQYFGPGTRLLVL.